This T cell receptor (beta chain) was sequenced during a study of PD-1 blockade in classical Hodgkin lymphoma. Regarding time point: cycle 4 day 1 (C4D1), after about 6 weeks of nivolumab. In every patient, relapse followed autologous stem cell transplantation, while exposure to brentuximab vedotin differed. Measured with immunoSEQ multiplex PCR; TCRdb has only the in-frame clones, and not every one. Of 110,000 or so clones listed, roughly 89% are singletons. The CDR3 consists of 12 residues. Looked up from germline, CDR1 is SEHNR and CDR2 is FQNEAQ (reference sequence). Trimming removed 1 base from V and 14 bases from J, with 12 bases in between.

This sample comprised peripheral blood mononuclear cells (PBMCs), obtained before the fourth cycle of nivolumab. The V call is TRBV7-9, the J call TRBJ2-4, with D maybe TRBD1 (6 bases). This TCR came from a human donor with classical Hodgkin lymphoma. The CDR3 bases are TGTGCCAGCAGCTTAGAGGCAGGGGAGAAGTACTTC. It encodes CASSLEAGEKYF. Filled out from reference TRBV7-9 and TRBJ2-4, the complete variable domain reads DTGVSQNPRHKITKRGQNVTFRCDPISEHNRLYWYRQTLGQGPEFLTYFQNEAQLEKSRLLSDRFSAERPKGSFSTLEIQRTEQGDSAMYLCASSLEAGEKYFGAGTRLSVL.